These 16 T cell receptor beta chains were all obtained from the same sample, sequenced in a study of cytotoxic CD8 clonotypes in ibrutinib-treated CLL. Data came from immunoSEQ multiplex PCR; TCRdb stores just in-frame clones and leaves some out. The sample lists 330,000 or so clones; around 66% were seen once. Material: PBMCs, obtained after 36 months of ibrutinib treatment. The receptors were gathered from a human donor with chronic lymphocytic leukemia.

V gene TRBV14 combines with J gene TRBJ2-7; either TRBD1 or TRBD2 may supply D (5 bases each). CDR1 is SGHDN, CDR2 FVKESK, per germline. The V and J ends lost 3 bases and 7 bases respectively, with 19 bases between them. The CDR3 length is 15 residues. The CDR3 bases are TGTGCCAGCAGCCAGGATGGGGGTCGCTGGTTTGAGCAGTACTTC. This gives the protein CASSQDGGRWFEQYF.

This clone was detected a few times. The chain joins TRBV2 to TRBJ2-7, with D possibly being TRBD2 (5 bases). CDR3 length: 11 amino acids. The ends were cut back, 3 bases at V and 7 bases at J, with 7 bases in the middle. CDR1 SNHLY and CDR2 FYNNEI come from the germline V gene. The CDR3 DNA sequence: TGTGCCAGCAGTGACCAGCGGGAGCAGTACTTC. It specifies CASSDQREQYF.

In DNA form, the CDR3 reads TGTGCCAGCATCCCGCAGGGATATCCCTACGAGCAGTACTTC. Translation: CASIPQGYPYEQYF. The chain uses TRBV5-5 and TRBJ2-7, with a possible D match to TRBD1 (5 bases). The CDR3 contains 14 residues. Deletions cut 6 bases from V and 2 bases from J, with 15 bases between. Germline V CDR1 and CDR2: SGHKS, YYEKEE (reference sequence). Drawing the rest from reference TRBV5-5 and TRBJ2-7, the complete variable domain is DAGVTQSPTHLIKTRGQQVTLRCSPISGHKSVSWYQQVLGQGPQFIFQYYEKEERGRGNFPDRFSARQFPNYSSELNVNALLLGDSALYLCASIPQGYPYEQYFGPGTRLTVT.

The chain uses TRBV5-4 and TRBJ2-3; TRBD2 is a possible D gene (7 bases). V lost 3 bases, J lost 2 bases, and 19 bases lay in between. This CDR3 region has 17 residues. Germline CDR1 and CDR2: SGHNT and YYREEE (reference sequence). CDR3 DNA sequence: TGTGCCAGCAGCTCCTCGGACCTGGGGGGGCCCACAGATACGCAGTATTTT. Translating it yields CASSSSDLGGPTDTQYF.

V usage is TRBV18 and J usage is TRBJ1-2, with 7 bases fitting TRBD1. V trimming: 6 bases; J trimming: 4 bases; junction bases outside the gene matches: 20. The CDR3 has 18 amino acids. Germline V gene lookup returns CDR1 KGHSH and CDR2 LQKENI. CDR3 sequence (DNA): TGTGCCAGCTCCAAGTCCGGGACAGCCATCCCGCCGGGCTATGGCTACACCTTC. Translated: CASSKSGTAIPPGYGYTF. Using reference TRBV18 and TRBJ1-2 for the parts outside the CDR3, the full variable domain is NAGVMQNPRHLVRRRGQEARLRCSPMKGHSHVYWYRQLPEEGLKFMVYLQKENIIDESGMPKERFSAEFPKEGPSILRIQQVVRGDSAAYFCASSKSGTAIPPGYGYTFGSGTRLTVV.

The CDR3 loop is CASSVDPGGHTDTQYF. The CDR3 coding sequence is TGTGCCAGCAGCGTAGATCCGGGAGGGCACACAGATACGCAGTATTTT. The rearrangement joins TRBV9 to TRBJ2-3; the match to TRBD2 covers 8 bases. V dropped 0 bases and J dropped 2; count of bases not matched to a gene: 5. This CDR3 spans 16 amino acids. Germline values: CDR1 SGDLS, CDR2 YYNGEE.

In its sample, this clone was seen a few times. The chain links TRBV7-3 to TRBJ2-2, with a possible D match to TRBD2 (5 bases). Trimming removed 5 bases from V and 5 bases from J, with 6 bases in between. CDR3 length: 12 residues. Germline lookup yields CDR1 SGHTA and CDR2 FQGTGA. This CDR3 reads CASSRLTGELFF. DNA for the CDR3: TGTGCCAGCAGCCGACTAACCGGGGAGCTGTTTTTT.

The CDR3 bases are TGTGCCAGCGTGGACAGATTCTATGGCTACACCTTC. It yields the protein CASVDRFYGYTF. The rearrangement links TRBV27 to TRBJ1-2, with a weak D call TRBD1 (6 bases). Trimming cost V 8 bases and J 4 bases, with 11 bases left between them. The CDR3 spans 12 residues. CDR1 and CDR2 (germline): MNHEY, SMNVEV (reference sequence).

In its sample, this clone was seen a few times. The chain joins TRBV2 to TRBJ1-2; D is uncertain. Trimming took 3 bases from V and 4 from J, leaving 3 bases between them. CDR1 is SNHLY, CDR2 FYNNEI, per germline. The CDR3 covers 11 residues. CDR3 in amino acids: CASSEGYGYTF. The CDR3, as DNA: TGTGCCAGCAGTGAGGGCTATGGCTACACCTTC.

The chain employs TRBV7-8 and TRBJ1-5; a possible D gene is TRBD1 (6 bases). Germline CDR1 and CDR2: SGHVS and FQNEAQ. V lost 5 bases, J lost 0 bases, and 17 bases lay in between. The CDR3 is 17 residues long. In nucleotides, the CDR3 is TGTGCCAGCAGCCAAGACAGGCGTGCTATTAGCAATCAGCCCCAGCATTTT. This translates into CASSQDRRAISNQPQHF.

The chain couples TRBV9 to TRBJ2-1, with no clear D. V lost 3 bases and J lost 4, with 14 bases in between. Germline V CDR1 and CDR2: SGDLS, YYNGEE. The CDR3 contains 15 residues. The CDR3 DNA is TGTGCCAGCAGCGGTAGTACCTCAAGGTACAATGAGCAGTTCTTC. Translation: CASSGSTSRYNEQFF.

The V gene is TRBV15, the J gene TRBJ2-7; no definite D call. Trimming stripped 9 bases from V and 2 bases from J, with 11 bases between. The CDR3 consists of 12 residues. The germline V gene has CDR1 LNHNV and CDR2 YYDKDF (reference sequence). CDR3 sequence reads: CATQGRTYEQYF. Here the CDR3 DNA reads TGTGCCACTCAAGGCAGAACCTACGAGCAGTACTTC.

This chain connects TRBV7-3 to TRBJ2-1; TRBD2 matches at 10 bases. The V gene end was trimmed by 6 bases and the J gene end by 6 bases; junction bases not matched to a gene: 11. CDR3 length: 16 amino acids. Germline assignment: CDR1 SGHTA and CDR2 FQGTGA. CDR3 in amino acids: CASSLAGGSTVNEQFF. The DNA of the CDR3 is TGTGCCAGCAGTTTAGCGGGAGGTTCGACAGTCAATGAGCAGTTCTTC.

The chain combines TRBV2 with TRBJ1-2; D is unclear. This CDR3 has 13 residues. V lost 8 bases to trimming and J lost 4 bases, with 14 bases between them. Germline V CDR1 and CDR2: SNHLY, FYNNEI. CDR3 sequence: CASFYTDGYGYTF. CDR3 bases: TGTGCCAGCTTTTATACAGACGGCTATGGCTACACCTTC. The whole variable domain, remainder taken from reference TRBV2 and TRBJ1-2, is EPEVTQTPSHQVTQMGQEVILRCVPISNHLYFYWYRQILGQKVEFLVSFYNNEISEKSEIFDDQFSVERPDGSNFTLKIRSTKLEDSAMYFCASFYTDGYGYTFGSGTRLTVV.

The V and J genes are TRBV7-9 and TRBJ2-7, with 9 positions matching TRBD1. This CDR3 is built from 16 residues. Germline loops: CDR1 SEHNR, CDR2 FQNEAQ (reference sequence). V trimming: 2 bases; J trimming: 4 bases; junction bases outside the gene matches: 9. CDR3 sequence reads: CASSLLSLGQGYEQYF. CDR3 nucleotide sequence: TGTGCCAGCAGCTTATTAAGCTTGGGACAGGGTTACGAGCAGTACTTC.

V is TRBV9 and J is TRBJ2-7; TRBD2 matches at 8 bases. With V trimmed by 0 bases and J by 7 bases, 9 bases remained unmatched. This CDR3 region has 15 residues. In germline, CDR1 is SGDLS, CDR2 YYNGEE. As DNA, the CDR3 is TGTGCCAGCAGCGTAGTCGGGAGGGCCTTCGAAGAGCAGTACTTC. Residues: CASSVVGRAFEEQYF.